This entry features one TCR beta chain sequence. The target antigen is unknown. Donors had nominal health at sampling but likely had unrecorded immune exposures. The record originates from a study of cytomegalovirus exposure and HLA in healthy donors. Overall study context: As released early, the data held some 85 million unique TCRs from HLA-typed donors.

General study points: Investigators reported approximately 150 TCR beta chains as tied to cytomegalovirus. Reports showed the classifier diagnosing cytomegalovirus status with high specificity and sensitivity.

Primers: 60 Vbeta forward and 13 Jbeta reverse. The data were produced by immunoSEQ multiplex PCR, yet TCRdb's version contains in-frame clones alone and is incomplete. The data show 150,000 or so clones, about 80% seen once. The germline V and J ends were trimmed by 5 bases and 7 bases, with 6 bases remaining between them. The germline V gene has CDR1 MNHNY and CDR2 SVGAGI (reference sequence). The CDR3 covers 11 residues. The sequenced sample consisted of PBMCs. The receptor was derived from a man in his forties in good health and CMV-seronegative. V gene TRBV6-6 combines with J gene TRBJ2-1, with unresolved D. CDR3 sequence (DNA): TGTGCCAGCAGTCGGTATAATGAGCAGTTCTTC. It yields the protein CASSRYNEQFF.